This section outlines one TCR beta chain sequence together with its context. As yet, its antigen is unknown. This specimen comes from a study of shared clonotypes between healthy human individuals. Study-level points and caveats: A generally larger estimated richness was seen in naive subsets than in memory subsets.

Trimming stripped 10 bases from V and 2 bases from J, with 14 bases between. Germline V gene lookup returns CDR1 MNHNS and CDR2 SASEGT. This CDR3 is 14 amino acids long. Here immunoSEQ multiplex PCR was the method, and the copy in TCRdb shows in-frame clones only, minus some. The table lists 2 million to 2.5 million clones, 93% of them singletons. The rearrangement joins TRBV6-1 to TRBJ1-4; D is ambiguous. This clonotype was obtained from a man between 18 and 29 years old in good health. Some clones in this sample may be carry-over from other donors' samples. Input material: naive CD4+ T cells from PBMCs. Stated subset: CD45RA+ positively selected. The CDR3 DNA reads as TGTGCCACCGGGCGAAGTTCGACTAATGAAAAACTGTTTTTT. Translating gives CATGRSSTNEKLFF.